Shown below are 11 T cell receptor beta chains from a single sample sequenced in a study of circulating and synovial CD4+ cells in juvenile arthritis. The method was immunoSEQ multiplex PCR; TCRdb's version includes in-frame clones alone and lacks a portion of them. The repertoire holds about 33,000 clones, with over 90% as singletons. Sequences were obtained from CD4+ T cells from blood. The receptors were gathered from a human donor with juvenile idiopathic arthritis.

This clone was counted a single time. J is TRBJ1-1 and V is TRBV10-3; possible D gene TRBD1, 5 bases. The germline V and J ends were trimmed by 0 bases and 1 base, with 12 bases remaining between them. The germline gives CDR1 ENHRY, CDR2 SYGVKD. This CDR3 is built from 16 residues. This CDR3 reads CAISESFQGKNTEAFF. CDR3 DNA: TGTGCCATCAGTGAGTCATTCCAGGGAAAGAACACTGAAGCTTTCTTT.

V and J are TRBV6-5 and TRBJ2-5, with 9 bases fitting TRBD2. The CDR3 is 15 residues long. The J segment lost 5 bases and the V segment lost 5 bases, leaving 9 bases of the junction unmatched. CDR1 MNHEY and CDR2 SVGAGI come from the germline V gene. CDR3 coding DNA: TGTGCCAGCAGTATTAGCGGGAGCCATCGGGAGACCCAGTACTTC. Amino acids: CASSISGSHRETQYF.

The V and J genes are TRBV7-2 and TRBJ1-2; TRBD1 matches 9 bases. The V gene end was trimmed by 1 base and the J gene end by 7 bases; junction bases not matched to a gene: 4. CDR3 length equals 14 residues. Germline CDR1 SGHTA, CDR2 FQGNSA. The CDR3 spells CASSLGMTGGGYTF. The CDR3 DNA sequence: TGTGCCAGCAGCTTAGGAATGACAGGGGGTGGCTACACCTTC.

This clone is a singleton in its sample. The CDR3 loop is CASSLGNPRDRISYEQYF. CDR3 bases: TGCGCCAGCAGCTTGGGCAATCCCCGGGACAGGATCTCCTACGAGCAGTACTTC. The chain has TRBV5-1 and TRBJ2-7; 8 positions agree with TRBD1. Germline V gives CDR1 SGHRS, CDR2 YFSETQ. The V segment lost 0 bases and the J segment 0 bases; nucleotides outside the gene matches: 11. The CDR3 consists of 18 residues.

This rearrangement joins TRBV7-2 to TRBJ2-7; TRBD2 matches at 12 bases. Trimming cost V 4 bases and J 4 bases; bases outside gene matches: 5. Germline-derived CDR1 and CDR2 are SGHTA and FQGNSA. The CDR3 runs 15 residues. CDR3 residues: CASSYSSGGDYEQYF. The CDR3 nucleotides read TGTGCCAGCAGCTATTCTAGCGGGGGGGATTACGAGCAGTACTTC.

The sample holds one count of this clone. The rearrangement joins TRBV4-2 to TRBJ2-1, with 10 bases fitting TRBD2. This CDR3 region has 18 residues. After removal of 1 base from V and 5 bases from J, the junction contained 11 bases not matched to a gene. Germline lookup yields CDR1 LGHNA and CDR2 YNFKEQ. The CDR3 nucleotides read TGTGCCAGCAGCCAAGTGGTTAGCGGGGGGCCGCCTAACAATGAGCAGTTCTTC. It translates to CASSQVVSGGPPNNEQFF.

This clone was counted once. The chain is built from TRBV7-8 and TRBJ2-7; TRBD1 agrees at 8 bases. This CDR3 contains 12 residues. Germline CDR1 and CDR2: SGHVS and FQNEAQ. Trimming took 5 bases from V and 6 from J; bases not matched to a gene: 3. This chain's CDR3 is CASSRDRGEQYF. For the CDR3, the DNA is TGTGCCAGCAGCCGAGACAGGGGCGAGCAGTACTTC.

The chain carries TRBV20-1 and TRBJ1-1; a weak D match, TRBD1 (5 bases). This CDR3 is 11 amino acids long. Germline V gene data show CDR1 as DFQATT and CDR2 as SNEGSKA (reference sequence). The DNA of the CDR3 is TGCGCACGGCGCAGGGACACTGAAGCTTTCTTT. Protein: CARRRDTEAFF.

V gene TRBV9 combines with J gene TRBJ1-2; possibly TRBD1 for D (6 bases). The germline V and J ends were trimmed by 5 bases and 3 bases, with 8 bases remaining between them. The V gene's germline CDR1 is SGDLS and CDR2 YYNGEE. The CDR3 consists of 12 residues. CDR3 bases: TGTGCCAGCAGAGGGGGACACTATGGCTACACCTTC. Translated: CASRGGHYGYTF.

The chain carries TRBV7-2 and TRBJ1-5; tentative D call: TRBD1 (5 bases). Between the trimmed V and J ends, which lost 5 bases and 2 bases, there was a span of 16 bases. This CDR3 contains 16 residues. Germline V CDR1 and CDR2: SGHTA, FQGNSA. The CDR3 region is CASSPLGATGNQPQHF. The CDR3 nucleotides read TGTGCCAGCAGCCCTCTAGGGGCGACCGGCAATCAGCCCCAGCATTTT.

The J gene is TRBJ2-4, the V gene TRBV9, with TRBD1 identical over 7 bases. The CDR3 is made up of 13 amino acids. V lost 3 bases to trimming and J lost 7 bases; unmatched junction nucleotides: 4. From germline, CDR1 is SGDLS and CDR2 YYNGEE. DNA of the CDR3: TGTGCCAGCAGCGGCAACAGGGGCAACATTCAGTACTTC. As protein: CASSGNRGNIQYF.